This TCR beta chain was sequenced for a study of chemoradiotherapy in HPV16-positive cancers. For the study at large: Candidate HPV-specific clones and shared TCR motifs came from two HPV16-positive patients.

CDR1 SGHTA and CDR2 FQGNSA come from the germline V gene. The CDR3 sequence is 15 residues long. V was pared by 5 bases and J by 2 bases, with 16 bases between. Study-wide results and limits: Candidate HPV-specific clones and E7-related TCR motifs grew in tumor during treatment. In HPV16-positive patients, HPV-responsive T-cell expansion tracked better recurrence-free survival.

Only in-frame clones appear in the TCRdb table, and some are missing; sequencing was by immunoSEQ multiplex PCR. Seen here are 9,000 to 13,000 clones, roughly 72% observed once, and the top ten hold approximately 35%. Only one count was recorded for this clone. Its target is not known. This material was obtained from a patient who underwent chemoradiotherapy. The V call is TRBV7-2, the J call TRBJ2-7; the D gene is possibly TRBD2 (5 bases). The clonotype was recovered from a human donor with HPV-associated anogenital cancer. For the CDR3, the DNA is TGTGCCAGCAGCCTACCCAGGAGGAGCCCCTACGAGCAGTACTTC. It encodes CASSLPRRSPYEQYF.